Presented here are 24 T cell receptor beta chains from one specimen sequenced in a study of post-analysis software for immune sequencing data (dated by TCRdb to between 2015 and 2016). These receptors are not linked to any known antigen. Study-wide conclusions, independent of this receptor: Patients showed significantly higher frequencies than controls for 4 or 5 TRBV segments, among them TRBV5-6, TRBV5-1 and TRBV20-1.

Libraries were made using PCR. The sequencer listed for this sample is Illumina HiSeq 2500. To reduce PCR and sequencing biases, unique molecular identifiers were incorporated into the TCR beta cDNA libraries. Starting from the raw public reads, TCRdb applied fastp trimming at Q25, assembled clones with MiXCR and retained in-frame beta chains. Here each entry gathers all rows of one CDR3 protein and keeps the most common genes and DNA. The sample table holds almost 700,000 distinct CDR3 sequences, of which roughly three fifths were seen once. Of the sample, about 11% is held by the ten largest clones. Sequenced input: blood. Receptors originate from a girl aged 2-15 years with multiple sclerosis.

This chain links TRBV12-3 or TRBV12-4 with TRBJ2-1; 7 nucleotides agree with TRBD1. With 6 bases clipped from V and 10 bases from J, the junction kept 9 bases outside the gene matches. The CDR3 is 13 amino acids. CDR3 bases: TGTGCCAGCAGCGGGACAGTAGGTTTCGAGCAGTTCTTC. Its protein product is CASSGTVGFEQFF.

The gene calls are TRBV12-3 or TRBV12-4 and TRBJ1-1; D is ambiguous. Trimming took 2 bases from V and 0 from J, leaving 13 bases between them. CDR3 length: 16 residues. CDR3 in amino acids: CASSLLRVRVNTEAFF. In DNA form, the CDR3 reads TGTGCCAGCAGTTTACTGAGGGTCCGGGTGAACACTGAAGCTTTCTTT.

The V and J genes are TRBV12-3 or TRBV12-4 and TRBJ2-5; D ambiguous. The ends were cut back, 6 bases at V and 3 bases at J, with 14 bases in the middle. The CDR3 totals 14 residues. Written as DNA, the CDR3 is TGTGCCAGCAGCCCGAACAAAGGGAAAGAGACCCAGTACTTC. It yields the protein CASSPNKGKETQYF.

The CDR3 loop reads CASSPAKGRETQYF. CDR3 sequence (DNA): TGTGCCAGCAGCCCAGCCAAGGGTCGAGAGACCCAGTACTTC. V gene TRBV7-2 combines with J gene TRBJ2-5; D uncertain. The V and J ends lost 5 bases and 4 bases respectively, with 14 bases between them. Looked up from germline, CDR1 is SGHTA and CDR2 is FQGNSA. This CDR3 has 14 residues.

The chain recombines TRBV27 with TRBJ2-7; TRBD2 agrees at 8 bases. The junction had 13 bases not matched to a gene; V was cut back by 0 bases and J by 6 bases. CDR1 is MNHEY, CDR2 SMNVEV, per germline (reference sequence). The CDR3 is 17 amino acids. The CDR3 DNA reads as TGTGCCAGCAGTTTATCGGGAGCGGGAGCCCGGCTTGGCGAGCAGTACTTC. It encodes CASSLSGAGARLGEQYF.

The chain employs TRBV7-3 and TRBJ2-1, with TRBD2 matching 9 bases. The CDR3 spans 17 residues. Germline loops: CDR1 SGHTA, CDR2 FQGTGA. With V trimmed by 2 bases and J by 7 bases, 12 bases remained unmatched. CDR3 nucleotide sequence: TGTGCCAGCAGCTTATCGGCTGGGGCGGGAGGGAGAAATGAGCAGTTCTTC. Amino acids: CASSLSAGAGGRNEQFF.

CDR3 nucleotides: TGTGCCATCAGTGCCCGGGACAGCCGGTCAGATACGCAGTATTTT. Its protein is CAISARDSRSDTQYF. The chain is built from TRBV10-3 and TRBJ2-3; TRBD1 aligns across 7 bases. The CDR3 is 15 amino acids. The germline gives CDR1 ENHRY, CDR2 SYGVKD. Unmatched junction bases numbered 8, after V lost 4 bases and J lost 4 bases.

The V call is TRBV7-9, the J call TRBJ2-1; D assignment may be TRBD1 or TRBD2 (5 bases each). The CDR3 is 11 residues long. Germline loops: CDR1 SEHNR, CDR2 FQNEAQ (reference sequence). V lost 1 base and J lost 15, with 10 bases in between. CDR3 nucleotide sequence: TGTGCCAGCAGCTTAGAGGGGAGCCCGTTCTTC. Protein product: CASSLEGSPFF.

V is TRBV20-1 and J is TRBJ1-4, with D hard to call. CDR1 and CDR2 from the germline V gene are DFQATT and SNEGSKA (reference sequence). Trimming shortened V by 6 bases and J by 5 bases, and 22 bases separated the two germline ends. CDR3 size: 16 residues. The CDR3 region is CSAEPKGRRGNEKLFF. Here the CDR3 DNA reads TGCAGTGCCGAACCCAAAGGACGACGGGGAAATGAAAAACTGTTTTTT.

V and J are TRBV6-6 and TRBJ2-3; D is possibly TRBD2 (5 bases). The CDR3 length is 16 residues. Per germline, CDR1 MNHNY and CDR2 SVGAGI (reference sequence). Deletions cut 2 bases from V and 0 bases from J, with 12 bases between. CDR3 DNA sequence: TGTGCCAGCAGTTACCCTGAAGCGGTCAGCACAGATACGCAGTATTTT. This sequence encodes CASSYPEAVSTDTQYF.

About this clonotype itself: A much larger clone is a single base away; this may be a read error. The chain recombines TRBV4-1 with TRBJ2-7, with TRBD2 matching over 7 bases. This CDR3 region has 15 residues. Germline V gene sequence: CDR1 MGHRA, CDR2 YSYEKL. The CDR3 nucleotides read TGCGCCGGCAGCCCCCGAGGCGGGAGCGGCGACGAGCAGTACTTC. Encoded protein: CAGSPRGGSGDEQYF.

This clonotype was found once. This sequence joins TRBV5-1 and TRBJ1-5; no clear D. Trimming pared 0 bases from V and 3 bases from J, leaving 10 bases between. CDR3 size: 15 residues. Germline-derived CDR1 and CDR2 are SGHRS and YFSETQ. The CDR3 protein is CASSLGPADNQPQHF. The CDR3 DNA reads as TGCGCCAGCAGCTTGGGCCCCGCGGACAATCAGCCCCAGCATTTT.

A word on this clonotype: At one boundary the junction diverges from the germline segment, which might be a read error. V is TRBV5-1 and J is TRBJ2-1, with TRBD2 matching over 10 bases. There are 17 residues in the CDR3. Per germline, CDR1 SGHRS and CDR2 YFSETQ. The CDR3 region is CASSTHSGGPPYSEQFF. The CDR3 nucleotides read TGCGCCAGCAGCACACATAGCGGGGGGCCCCCCTACAGTGAGCAGTTCTTC.

CDR3 DNA sequence: TGCAGTGCTCCCCGACAGGCAATCTATGGCTACACCTTC. Translating it yields CSAPRQAIYGYTF. The chain has TRBV20-1 and TRBJ1-2; TRBD1 might be the D (6 bases). The germline gives CDR1 DFQATT, CDR2 SNEGSKA (reference sequence). V was cut by 5 bases and J by 4 bases, with 14 bases left in between. The CDR3 loop spans 13 amino acids.

The chain is built from TRBV12-3 or TRBV12-4 and TRBJ1-2; perhaps TRBD1 as D (5 bases). The CDR3 is 14 residues long. V was shortened by 6 bases and J by 7 bases, with 18 bases between the two germline ends. The CDR3 sequence is CASSLIRDASGYTF. The CDR3 DNA is TGTGCCAGCAGCCTAATACGGGACGCCTCTGGCTACACCTTC.

The CDR3 is CSDRTGGSYGYTF. In nucleotides, the CDR3 is TGCAGCGACAGGACAGGAGGGAGCTATGGCTACACCTTC. The genes are TRBV29-1 and TRBJ1-2, with 7 positions matching TRBD1. With 7 bases clipped from V and 4 bases from J, the junction kept 9 bases outside the gene matches. The CDR3 totals 13 residues. CDR1 is SQVTM, CDR2 ANQGSEA, per germline.

The chain recombines TRBV5-5 with TRBJ2-6, with 7 bases aligning to TRBD1. The CDR3 length is 15 residues. V was pared by 4 bases and J by 2 bases, with 3 bases of the junction left unmatched. CDR1 and CDR2 (germline): SGHKS, YYEKEE (reference sequence). The CDR3 is CASSGDRAGANVLTF. Here the CDR3 DNA reads TGTGCCAGCAGCGGCGACAGGGCTGGGGCCAACGTCCTGACTTTC.

The CDR3 loop is CASSQAPRGVYEQYF. CDR3 in DNA: TGCGCCAGCAGCCAAGCCCCCCGCGGGGTGTACGAGCAGTACTTC. The gene calls are TRBV4-3 and TRBJ2-7, with D possibly TRBD2 on 6 matching bases. V lost 1 base, J lost 4 bases, and 14 bases lay in between. Germline values: CDR1 LGHNA, CDR2 YSLEER. This CDR3 spans 15 amino acids.

The chain joins TRBV6-5 to TRBJ1-2; D is possibly TRBD1 (5 bases). Germline lookup yields CDR1 MNHEY and CDR2 SVGAGI. This CDR3 region has 11 residues. The germline V and J ends were trimmed by 11 bases and 4 bases, with 11 bases remaining between them. The CDR3, as DNA: TGTGCCGCAACGAGGGGCTATGGCTACACCTTC. Residues: CAATRGYGYTF.

This clonotype was seen more than once but under ten times. The chain links TRBV7-2 to TRBJ2-7; D may correspond to TRBD1 or TRBD2 (6 bases each). Trimming took 5 bases from V and 2 from J, leaving 16 bases between them. CDR1 and CDR2 from the germline V gene are SGHTA and FQGNSA. The CDR3 totals 15 residues. As DNA, the CDR3 is TGTGCCAGCAGCCTAGGGGGGACGGCGACCTACGAGCAGTACTTC. This gives the protein CASSLGGTATYEQYF.

The V call is TRBV5-5, the J call TRBJ2-1; TRBD1 agrees at 11 bases. Germline CDR1 reads SGHKS; CDR2 reads YYEKEE (reference sequence). This CDR3 is built from 17 residues. V lost 1 base to trimming and J lost 7 bases; unmatched junction nucleotides: 10. The CDR3: CASSLSRTGGFWNEQFF. In DNA form, the CDR3 reads TGTGCCAGCAGCTTGTCTAGGACAGGGGGCTTTTGGAATGAGCAGTTCTTC.

V usage is TRBV4-1 and J usage is TRBJ1-1; a possible D gene is TRBD1 (6 bases). The V end lost 5 bases, the J end lost 0 bases, and 16 bases lay between the germline ends. The CDR3 runs to 16 residues. Germline V gene lookup returns CDR1 MGHRA and CDR2 YSYEKL. Here the CDR3 reads CASSKEGTPLNTEAFF. CDR3 bases: TGCGCCAGCAGCAAGGAGGGGACACCCTTGAACACTGAAGCTTTCTTT.

CDR3 bases: TGTGCCAGTAGATCGGGGACCTCTGGGGCCAACGTCCTGACTTTC. Protein sequence: CASRSGTSGANVLTF. The V and J genes are TRBV19 and TRBJ2-6; D might be TRBD1 or TRBD2, each matching 5 bases. From germline, CDR1 is LNHDA and CDR2 SQIVND (reference sequence). V was cut by 6 bases and J by 0 bases, with 9 bases left in between. The CDR3 covers 15 residues. Based on the CDR3 plus reference TRBV19 and TRBJ2-6, the full variable domain is DGGITQSPKYLFRKEGQNVTLSCEQNLNHDAMYWYRQDPGQGLRLIYYSQIVNDFQKGDIAEGYSVSREKKESFPLTVTSAQKNPTAFYLCASRSGTSGANVLTFGAGSRLTVL.

The rearrangement joins TRBV15 to TRBJ2-3; the match to TRBD1 covers 7 bases. The J segment lost 5 bases and the V segment lost 3 bases, leaving 5 bases of the junction unmatched. This CDR3 is built from 14 residues. Germline V gene lookup returns CDR1 LNHNV and CDR2 YYDKDF (reference sequence). The CDR3 DNA is TGTGCCACCAGCAGTGGGACAGAAGGAGATACGCAGTATTTT. It codes for CATSSGTEGDTQYF.